The 6 T cell receptor beta chains presented below share a single source sample, sequenced in a study of cytotoxic CD8 clonotypes in ibrutinib-treated CLL (dated by TCRdb to 2020 to 2023). In the paper's terms, the time point label means: around 25 months on ibrutinib. The receptor library was made with the immunoSEQ multiplex PCR assay. TCRdb's version of the immuneACCESS table is confined to in-frame rearrangements and falls short of the full clone set. An unresolved V gene accounts for under half of the shortfall where checked; the remainder is of unknown origin. Across this sample there are around 130,000 clones, with 80% to 90% seen only once. The top ten clonotypes cover 3.3% of the sample. Sample: PBMCs, taken after 24 months of ibrutinib treatment. All receptors derive from a human donor with chronic lymphocytic leukemia.

The genes are TRBV27 and TRBJ2-5; 9 bases align to TRBD1. Trimming cost V 5 bases and J 4 bases; bases outside gene matches: 5. The CDR3 extends over 14 amino acids. Per the germline V gene, CDR1 is MNHEY and CDR2 is SMNVEV (reference sequence). The chain's CDR3 is CASSKTGGTETQYF. In DNA, the CDR3 is TGTGCCAGCAGTAAGACAGGGGGTACAGAGACCCAGTACTTC.

This chain uses TRBV7-2 with TRBJ1-4, with TRBD1 as a possible D gene (5 bases). This CDR3 has 15 amino acids. Germline V gene sequence: CDR1 SGHTA, CDR2 FQGNSA. Trimming took off 5 bases at V and 7 bases at J, with 17 bases between the two ends. This chain's CDR3 is CASSVNGMGREKLFF. CDR3 bases: TGTGCCAGCAGCGTTAACGGGATGGGACGTGAAAAACTGTTTTTT.

The chain has TRBV6-6 and TRBJ2-3; TRBD1 aligns across 8 bases. The V gene end was trimmed by 7 bases and the J gene end by 6 bases; junction bases not matched to a gene: 15. CDR1 is MNHNY, CDR2 SVGAGI, per germline (reference sequence). This CDR3 has 16 residues. In nucleotides, the CDR3 is TGTGCCAGCACCATTAACTCAGGGGGCGCAGGGGATACGCAGTATTTT. Translated, it gives CASTINSGGAGDTQYF.

V usage is TRBV18 and J usage is TRBJ2-7; the D is unclear. V lost 1 base to trimming and J lost 0 bases, with 1 base between them. There are 12 residues in the CDR3. Germline loops: CDR1 KGHSH, CDR2 LQKENI. CDR3 residues: CASSPLSYEQYF. As DNA, the CDR3 is TGTGCCAGCTCACCACTCTCCTACGAGCAGTACTTC.

The chain has TRBV9 and TRBJ2-1, with TRBD2 matching 8 bases. V was clipped by 0 bases and J by 8 bases; unmatched bases: 7. Germline V gene lookup returns CDR1 SGDLS and CDR2 YYNGEE. This CDR3 contains 15 residues. This CDR3 reads CASSVDGTRQDEQFF. The CDR3 region has the DNA TGTGCCAGCAGCGTAGACGGGACTAGGCAGGATGAGCAGTTCTTC.

The chain employs TRBV12-5 and TRBJ1-2, with 8 bases identical to TRBD1. Trimming cost V 7 bases and J 5 bases; bases outside gene matches: 6. Germline V gene lookup returns CDR1 LGHNT and CDR2 FRNRAP. This CDR3 region has 13 residues. The CDR3 DNA follows: TGTGCTAGTGCCGGACAGGGAAAATATGGCTACACCTTC. The encoded protein is CASAGQGKYGYTF.